This is a list of T cell receptor beta chains from one sample in a study of blood T cell repertoires in COVID-19. Only in-frame clones appear in the TCRdb table, and some are missing; sequencing was by immunoSEQ multiplex PCR. The sample yields some 200,000 clones, roughly 80% seen once. Sequences were obtained from PBMCs or T cells enriched from blood (not recorded which). These receptors were obtained from a middle-aged man who had recovered from COVID-19. Each CDR3 is given with its conserved first and last residue. D genes are given only for firm matches. Size values are once, few and many counts, or a class for expanded clones, and some rows have none.

J gene | clone size | D gene | V gene | CDR3 DNA | CDR3 protein
TRBJ1-1 | . | TRBD1 | TRBV18 | TGTGCCAGCTCACCATCCGGGACAGGGAACACTGAAGCTTTCTTT | CASSPSGTGNTEAFF
TRBJ2-6 | . | . | TRBV20-1 | TGCAGTGCTAGTTCGGAGTCTGGGGCCAACGTCCTGACTTTC | CSASSESGANVLTF
TRBJ1-2 | . | . | TRBV7-2 | TGTGCCAGCAGCTTGGCGACTTCCTATGGCTACACCTTC | CASSLATSYGYTF
TRBJ1-5 | once | . | TRBV11-2 | TGTGCCAGCAGCGCTACTGCCCCCGGTCAGCCCCAGCATTTT | CASSATAPGQPQHF
TRBJ1-1 | . | . | TRBV18 | TGTGCCAGCTCACCACCAATCCGGGCTGAAGCTTTCTTT | CASSPPIRAEAFF
TRBJ2-7 | . | TRBD1 | TRBV11-2 | TGTGCCAGCAGCTTCGGACAGGGGGGGACCTCCTACGAGCAGTACTTC | CASSFGQGGTSYEQYF
TRBJ2-1 | . | TRBD2 | TRBV3-1/TRBV3-2 | TGTGCCAGCAGCCCGTATTATAGTACTAGCGGCAATGAGCAGTTCTTC | CASSPYYSTSGNEQFF
TRBJ2-7 | . | . | TRBV4-1 | TGCGCCAGCAGCCAAGATCGGTCCGAGCAGTACTTC | CASSQDRSEQYF
TRBJ2-1 | . | TRBD2 | TRBV9 | TGTGCCAGCAGCGTAGGGGGGCTAGCGGGAAACAATGAGCAGTTCTTC | CASSVGGLAGNNEQFF
TRBJ2-1 | . | TRBD1 | TRBV6-4 | TGTGCCAGCAGCCACGTAGGGCAGGGGGCGCCTAATGAGCAGTTCTTC | CASSHVGQGAPNEQFF
TRBJ2-2 | . | . | TRBV5-4 | TGTGCCAGCAGCTTTAATCGATGGAGGAACACCGGGGAGCTGTTTTTT | CASSFNRWRNTGELFF
TRBJ1-1 | . | . | TRBV4-3 | TGCGCCAGCAGCCAAGATGGCAACACTGAAGCTTTCTTT | CASSQDGNTEAFF
TRBJ1-1 | . | TRBD1 | TRBV13 | TGTGCCAGCAGCTCCGTGCCAGGGGGTGATTTCAACACTGAAGCTTTCTTT | CASSSVPGGDFNTEAFF
TRBJ2-5 | few | TRBD2 | TRBV5-1 | TGCGCCAGCAGCGCCCTTCCTACTAGCGACCAAGAGACCCAGTACTTC | CASSALPTSDQETQYF
TRBJ2-1 | . | TRBD2 | TRBV24-1 | TGTGCCACCTCCAACGGGAGGGTTGATGAGCAGTTCTTC | CATSNGRVDEQFF
TRBJ1-5 | . | . | TRBV19 | TGTGCCAGTAGTCACGGAGGGAAAAATAGCAATCAGCCCCAGCATTTT | CASSHGGKNSNQPQHF
TRBJ2-1 | few | TRBD2 | TRBV6-2/TRBV6-3 | TGTGCCAGCAGTCCAACTAGCGGAGACAATGAGCAGTTCTTC | CASSPTSGDNEQFF
TRBJ2-5 | once | TRBD1 | TRBV14 | TGTGCCAGCAGCCAACCAGACAGGGCTCGAGAGACCCAGTACTTC | CASSQPDRARETQYF
TRBJ1-1 | . | . | TRBV18 | TGTGCCAGCTCACCACCGGCAGGGGCAGGGGTGGGAGCTTTCTTT | CASSPPAGAGVGAFF
TRBJ2-3 | . | TRBD2 | TRBV5-1 | TGCGCCAGCAGCCAAGGCGGGACTAGCTGGACAGATACGCAGTATTTT | CASSQGGTSWTDTQYF
TRBJ1-1 | . | . | TRBV9 | TGTGCCAGCAGCTCCCCCCAGGGAGGCTACACTGAAGCTTTCTTT | CASSSPQGGYTEAFF
TRBJ1-1 | few | TRBD1 | TRBV10-3 | TGTGCCATCAGTGAGGGCGACAGGGGTGGCACTGAAGCTTTCTTT | CAISEGDRGGTEAFF
TRBJ2-3 | . | . | TRBV5-1 | TGCGCCAGCAGCTTGGCCAGATGGGCTAAAGACACAGATACGCAGTATTTT | CASSLARWAKDTDTQYF
TRBJ1-4 | . | . | TRBV5-1 | TGCGCCAGCAGCTTGGGGACAGCAACTAATGAAAAACTGTTTTTT | CASSLGTATNEKLFF
TRBJ2-1 | . | . | TRBV27 | TGTGCCAGCAGTTTAGGGGTAGTGGCTAGCGCCTACAATGAGCAGTTCTTC | CASSLGVVASAYNEQFF
TRBJ1-1 | . | . | TRBV7-2 | TGTGCCAGCAGCTTAGTCGGAGGGGATACTGAAGCTTTCTTT | CASSLVGGDTEAFF
TRBJ1-5 | . | . | TRBV28 | TGTGCCAGCAGCCCGCCCGGAGACGACAATCAGCCCCAGCATTTT | CASSPPGDDNQPQHF
TRBJ1-6 | . | TRBD1 | TRBV6-5 | TGTGCCAGCAGTTACTGGACAGGGGGTAATTCACCCCTCCACTTT | CASSYWTGGNSPLHF
TRBJ1-4 | . | . | TRBV7-9 | TGTGCCAGCAGCTTCGACGGGACAACTAATGAAAAACTGTTTTTT | CASSFDGTTNEKLFF
TRBJ1-2 | few | . | TRBV28 | TGTGCCAGCAGTTTAGGGCAGGGGTCCTATGGCTACACCTTC | CASSLGQGSYGYTF
TRBJ1-1 | once | . | TRBV7-2 | TGTGCCAGCAGCTTACTTAGGAAGGGGGCTTTCTTT | CASSLLRKGAFF
TRBJ1-5 | . | TRBD1 | TRBV6-5 | TGTGCCAGCAGTCGGACAGGGGACCAGCCCCAGCATTTT | CASSRTGDQPQHF
TRBJ2-3 | . | . | TRBV11-1 | TGTGCCAGCAGCTTATTGCGAGGCACAGATACGCAGTATTTT | CASSLLRGTDTQYF
TRBJ2-1 | . | TRBD2 | TRBV7-6 | TGTGCCAGCAGCTATGGCGGGAGTAGCTACAATGAGCAGTTCTTC | CASSYGGSSYNEQFF
TRBJ2-3 | once | . | TRBV6-2/TRBV6-3 | TGTGCCAGCAGTCCCGGGAAGAACACAGATACGCAGTATTTT | CASSPGKNTDTQYF
TRBJ2-7 | . | . | TRBV28 | TGTGCCAGCAGTTTTGAAGGGGGATGGGGGCAGTACTTC | CASSFEGGWGQYF
TRBJ1-4 | . | . | TRBV7-9 | TGTGCCAGCAGCTCCGGACAGTCAACTAATGAAAAACTGTTTTTT | CASSSGQSTNEKLFF
TRBJ2-1 | . | . | TRBV7-9 | TGTGCCAGTAGCTCTGGACAGAGCTCCTACAATGAGCAGTTCTTC | CASSSGQSSYNEQFF
TRBJ1-5 | . | TRBD1 | TRBV7-8 | TGTGCCAGCAGCCCCCTTCGGGGGGACAGGGGCAGTTTTTATCAGCCCCAGCATTTT | CASSPLRGDRGSFYQPQHF
TRBJ2-3 | . | . | TRBV7-9 | TGTGCCAGCAGCCCTAGAGGTGTGTCAGGGGAGGATACGCAGTATTTT | CASSPRGVSGEDTQYF
TRBJ2-7 | . | TRBD1 | TRBV18 | TGTGCCAGCTCACGAAATGAAGCAAGGACAGGGAGCAACGAGCAGTACTTC | CASSRNEARTGSNEQYF
TRBJ1-4 | . | TRBD1 | TRBV27 | TGTGCCAGCAGCCGCTCGACAGGGGGTAATGAAAAACTGTTTTTT | CASSRSTGGNEKLFF